The 8 T cell receptor beta chains below all came from one sample that was sequenced in a study of radiation and T cells in renal cell carcinoma. Noted time point: blood 2 weeks post-SBRT. Treatment indicated: 15 Gy SBRT to primary tumor, nephrectomy 4 weeks later. TCRdb keeps only in-frame clones here, not all; method: immunoSEQ multiplex PCR. The profile shows roughly 140,000 clones, over 80% of them singletons. Material: blood, obtained from a patient whose treatment included radiotherapy and nephrectomy. All receptors derive from a woman aged 50 to 60 with renal cell carcinoma.

This chain joins TRBV7-9 and TRBJ1-1; D ambiguous. V lost 4 bases and J lost 2, with 8 bases in between. The CDR3 is made up of 13 amino acids. CDR1 is SEHNR, CDR2 FQNEAQ, per germline (reference sequence). CDR3 region: CASSSSFNTEAFF. Written as DNA, the CDR3 is TGTGCCAGCAGCTCCAGCTTTAACACTGAAGCTTTCTTT.

This clone was observed once. This chain joins TRBV5-1 and TRBJ2-1, with D maybe TRBD1 (5 bases). The germline CDR1 and CDR2 sequences are SGHRS and YFSETQ. CDR3 length: 14 residues. Trimming cost V 4 bases and J 2 bases, with 10 bases left between them. The CDR3 DNA is TGCGCCAGCAGCACCTCCAGGGCCTACAATGAGCAGTTCTTC. Protein product: CASSTSRAYNEQFF.

The chain employs TRBV19 and TRBJ1-5; TRBD1 matches 9 bases. This CDR3 contains 16 residues. V dropped 5 bases and J dropped 4; count of bases not matched to a gene: 9. CDR1 and CDR2 (germline): LNHDA, SQIVND (reference sequence). The CDR3 sequence is CASSSGTGRSNQPQHF. The CDR3 region has the DNA TGTGCCAGTAGTTCCGGGACAGGGAGGAGTAATCAGCCCCAGCATTTT.

This rearrangement joins TRBV5-8 to TRBJ2-1; no clear D. Germline assignment: CDR1 SGHTS and CDR2 YDEGEE. The CDR3 consists of 15 residues. The V and J ends lost 5 bases and 5 bases respectively, with 17 bases between them. CDR3 sequence reads: CASSFSWATNNEQFF. CDR3 DNA: TGTGCCAGCAGTTTCTCGTGGGCCACCAACAATGAGCAGTTCTTC.

The rearrangement links TRBV7-2 to TRBJ1-1, with D perhaps matching TRBD1 (6 bases). CDR1 and CDR2 from the germline V gene are SGHTA and FQGNSA. The germline V and J ends were trimmed by 2 bases and 6 bases, with 16 bases remaining between them. The CDR3 is 15 amino acids. CDR3 nucleotide sequence: TGTGCCAGCAGCTTATGGGCCGTTACAGGGTCTGAAGCTTTCTTT. Its translation: CASSLWAVTGSEAFF.

The V and J genes are TRBV2 and TRBJ2-7; perhaps TRBD1 as D (5 bases). Germline lookup yields CDR1 SNHLY and CDR2 FYNNEI. V was clipped by 4 bases and J by 6 bases, with 10 bases between them. The CDR3 has 12 amino acids. In DNA form, the CDR3 reads TGTGCCAGCAGTGCAGGGTTTGCCGAGCAGTACTTC. As protein: CASSAGFAEQYF.

V is TRBV5-1 and J is TRBJ2-7; 9 bases line up with TRBD1. This CDR3 region has 15 residues. The J segment lost 7 bases and the V segment lost 2 bases, leaving 10 bases of the junction unmatched. The germline V gene has CDR1 SGHRS and CDR2 YFSETQ. In DNA form, the CDR3 reads TGCGCCAGCAGCTTTAGTATGGGACAGGGAGGGGAGCAGTACTTC. Its translation is CASSFSMGQGGEQYF.

The genes are TRBV5-1 and TRBJ1-4; D not resolved. Trimming pared 0 bases from V and 4 bases from J, leaving 7 bases between. The CDR3 is 14 residues long. CDR1 is SGHRS, CDR2 YFSETQ, per germline. The CDR3 DNA is TGCGCCAGCAGCTTGGAGTCGGTTAATGAAAAACTGTTTTTT. Amino acids: CASSLESVNEKLFF.